The clone carrying this TCR beta chain has only a few counts. The germline V and J ends were trimmed by 0 bases and 0 bases, with 10 bases remaining between them. The CDR3 covers 15 residues. Germline assignment: CDR1 SGHDT and CDR2 YYEEEE. This record comes from a study of beta chain features in type 1 diabetes. Expressed TCRB transcripts were sequenced because the entire RNA isolate underwent reverse transcription. Assay used: immunoSEQ multiplex PCR; TCRdb lists only in-frame clones, some missing. In the table there are about 360,000 clones, 10% to 15% of which are singletons. This sequence was found in a man between 18 and 35 years old in good health. The sample comprised naive CD4+ T cells from blood. The chain links TRBV5-6 to TRBJ2-7, with D maybe TRBD1 (5 bases). CDR3: CASSLGAGPSYEQYF. The CDR3 nucleotides read TGTGCCAGCAGCTTGGGCGCAGGGCCCTCCTACGAGCAGTACTTC.